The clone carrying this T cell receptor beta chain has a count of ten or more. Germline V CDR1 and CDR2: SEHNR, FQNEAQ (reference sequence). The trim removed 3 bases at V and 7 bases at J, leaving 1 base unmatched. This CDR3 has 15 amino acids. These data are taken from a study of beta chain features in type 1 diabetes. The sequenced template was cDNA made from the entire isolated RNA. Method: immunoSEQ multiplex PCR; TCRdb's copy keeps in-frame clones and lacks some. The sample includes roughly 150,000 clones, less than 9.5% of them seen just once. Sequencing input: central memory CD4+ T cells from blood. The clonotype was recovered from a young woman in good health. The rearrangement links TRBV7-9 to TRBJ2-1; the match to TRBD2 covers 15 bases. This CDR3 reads CASSLGTSGGNEQFF. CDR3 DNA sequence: TGTGCCAGCAGCTTGGGGACTAGCGGGGGGAATGAGCAGTTCTTC.